Below, one T cell receptor beta chain is given with its context. Its target is not known. This record belongs to a study of T cell responses to AZD1222 COVID-19 vaccine. Using immunoSEQ multiplex PCR, the repertoire was profiled, and TCRdb retains in-frame clones only, with some absent. Of 45,000 to 60,000 clones in the sample, 89% were seen once. The CDR3 contains 14 residues. V dropped 6 bases and J dropped 8; count of bases not matched to a gene: 8. CDR1 is WNHNN, CDR2 SYGVQD, per germline (reference sequence). Study-level points and caveats: Vaccine-related CD4 TCRs covered spike, predominating at 160-218 and 743-854. Seropositive status at baseline applied to only a handful of AZD1222 recipients. No day 14 peak samples; only post-peak repertoires were characterized.

This sequence originates from an adult in good health. The material sequenced was peripheral blood, taken on day 0 of AZD1222 vaccination. J is TRBJ1-4 and V is TRBV10-1; 8 bases agree with TRBD1. The CDR3 DNA sequence: TGCGCCAGCAGCCCGGGACAGGAACCCGAAAAACTGTTTTTT. It specifies CASSPGQEPEKLFF.